The present T cell receptor (beta chain) was sequenced within a study of T cell changes during pregnancy in multiple sclerosis. Profiling relied on immunoSEQ multiplex PCR, and the TCRdb table lists in-frame clones only, not all of them. The sample contains about 40,000 clones, more than 90% of which appear only once. This CDR3 region has 14 residues. Germline values: CDR1 SGHRS, CDR2 YFSETQ. V was clipped by 4 bases and J by 7 bases; unmatched bases: 8. This material consisted of peripheral blood, taken before pregnancy. The origin of this receptor is a female donor with multiple sclerosis, enrolled in a pregnancy study. The chain employs TRBV5-1 and TRBJ1-1; 9 bases align to TRBD1. The CDR3 here is CASSRADRGDEAFF. The CDR3 DNA reads TGCGCCAGCAGCAGAGCGGACAGGGGAGATGAAGCTTTCTTT.